Each of the 30 T cell receptor beta chains below was sequenced from the same sample in a study of response to subunit inactivated influenza vaccine. TCRdb re-called the RT-PCR reads through MiXCR, storing one row per CDR3 protein. The table records approximately 700,000 distinct CDR3 sequences, around 13% of them present only once. Sequenced here: PBMCs from blood, sampled less than 15 days before vaccination. The source is a man between 45 and 60 years old who received an inactivated influenza vaccine.

This chain joins TRBV29-1 and TRBJ2-1; 12 bases match TRBD2. This CDR3 comprises 15 residues. Per the germline V gene, CDR1 is SQVTM and CDR2 is ANQGSEA. Trimming cost V 3 bases and J 7 bases; bases outside gene matches: 7. This CDR3 is CSVDRLAGDWNEQFF. The DNA of the CDR3 is TGCAGCGTTGACCGACTAGCGGGAGATTGGAATGAGCAGTTCTTC.

This sequence joins TRBV6-1 and TRBJ2-1, with 12 positions matching TRBD2. Germline assignment: CDR1 MNHNS and CDR2 SASEGT. V shed 6 bases, J shed 8 bases, and the junction held 8 bases outside the gene matches. CDR3 length equals 15 residues. The CDR3 nucleotides read TGTGCCAGCAGCACGACTAGCGGGAGTTTCTATGAGCAGTTCTTC. Encoded protein: CASSTTSGSFYEQFF.

This clonotype was recorded a few times. The chain recombines TRBV19 with TRBJ1-1; D is undetermined. The V gene lost 4 bases and the J gene lost 4 bases, with 10 bases spanning the gap. Looked up from germline, CDR1 is LNHDA and CDR2 is SQIVND (reference sequence). The CDR3 loop spans 13 amino acids. CDR3 coding DNA: TGTGCCAGTAGTAAAATGGGGAGCACTGAAGCTTTCTTT. Protein sequence: CASSKMGSTEAFF.

This clonotype was detected only a few times. The V call is TRBV10-2, the J call TRBJ2-1; 9 nucleotides match TRBD2. This CDR3 comprises 16 residues. Germline loops: CDR1 WSHSY, CDR2 SAAADI. V was pared by 3 bases and J by 6 bases, with 9 bases of the junction left unmatched. DNA for the CDR3: TGCGCCAGCAGTGATAACGGGCGGGGGGGCATCAATGAGCAGTTCTTC. Protein sequence: CASSDNGRGGINEQFF.

This chain uses TRBV14 with TRBJ1-6; 7 bases match TRBD1. The J segment lost 10 bases and the V segment lost 1 base, leaving 7 bases of the junction unmatched. Germline CDR1 is SGHDN and CDR2 is FVKESK. The CDR3 has 15 residues. CDR3 protein: CASSQVGQGVSPLHF. The CDR3 region has the DNA TGTGCCAGCAGCCAAGTCGGGCAGGGGGTGTCACCCCTCCACTTT.

This clonotype turned up a few times. The chain has TRBV20-1 and TRBJ2-7, with D tentatively TRBD1 (5 bases). Germline CDR1 reads DFQATT; CDR2 reads SNEGSKA (reference sequence). Trimming cost V 0 bases and J 0 bases, with 12 bases left between them. This CDR3 comprises 15 residues. CDR3 amino acids: CSARDLRQGSYEQYF. The CDR3, as DNA: TGCAGTGCTAGAGATCTCAGGCAGGGCTCCTACGAGCAGTACTTC.

The V and J genes are TRBV28 and TRBJ2-7; tentatively, D is TRBD2 (6 bases). Germline lookup yields CDR1 MDHEN and CDR2 SYDVKM. The CDR3 has 15 amino acids. V lost 2 bases and J lost 6, with 17 bases in between. Written as DNA, the CDR3 is TGTGCCAGCAGTTTAGTTGCCCAGTGGGGGGTCGAGCAGTACTTC. It specifies CASSLVAQWGVEQYF.

This clonotype turned up a few times. The chain has TRBV7-2 and TRBJ2-1, with no clear D. Germline V gene lookup returns CDR1 SGHTA and CDR2 FQGNSA. The V gene lost 6 bases and the J gene lost 8 bases, with 11 bases spanning the gap. The CDR3 has 12 residues. The CDR3 loop is CASSFQSYEQFF. The CDR3 DNA follows: TGTGCCAGCAGTTTCCAATCCTATGAGCAGTTCTTC.

V and J are TRBV11-2 and TRBJ2-1; maybe TRBD1 (5 bases). The CDR3 has 13 residues. V was clipped by 2 bases and J by 6 bases, with 8 bases between them. Germline V gives CDR1 SGHAT, CDR2 FQNNGV. CDR3 sequence reads: CASSLRTPNEQFF. DNA of the CDR3: TGTGCCAGCAGCTTACGGACACCCAATGAGCAGTTCTTC.

The genes are TRBV7-9 and TRBJ1-1, with D possibly matching TRBD1 (5 bases). V lost 1 base and J lost 4, with 13 bases in between. Germline loops: CDR1 SEHNR, CDR2 FQNEAQ (reference sequence). The CDR3 totals 15 residues. The CDR3 DNA sequence: TGTGCCAGCAGCTTAGGCTTGGGGGTCGCCACTGAAGCTTTCTTT. Translating it yields CASSLGLGVATEAFF. The whole variable domain, filled in from reference TRBV7-9 and TRBJ1-1, reads DTGVSQNPRHKITKRGQNVTFRCDPISEHNRLYWYRQTLGQGPEFLTYFQNEAQLEKSRLLSDRFSAERPKGSFSTLEIQRTEQGDSAMYLCASSLGLGVATEAFFGQGTRLTVV.

This clonotype was seen many times. The chain carries TRBV12-3 or TRBV12-4 and TRBJ1-5; the match to TRBD1 covers 7 bases. This CDR3 comprises 13 residues. The V and J ends lost 5 bases and 3 bases, in that order; junction bases with no gene match: 1. CDR3 bases: TGTGCCAGCAGTCAGGGGGACAATCAGCCCCAGCATTTT. It codes for CASSQGDNQPQHF.

This chain joins TRBV2 and TRBJ1-5; tentatively, D is TRBD1 (6 bases). Germline V lookup: CDR1 SNHLY, CDR2 FYNNEI. The CDR3 spans 16 residues. Trimming cost V 6 bases and J 0 bases, with 15 bases left between them. CDR3 protein: CASRARGPNSNQPQHF. CDR3 nucleotide sequence: TGTGCCAGCAGGGCCAGGGGACCTAATAGCAATCAGCCCCAGCATTTT.

This clonotype was seen many times. The chain joins TRBV12-3 or TRBV12-4 to TRBJ2-3; the match to TRBD2 covers 7 bases. Germline trimming cut 2 bases from V and 10 bases from J; bases unmatched to any gene: 9. The CDR3 runs 14 residues. Here the CDR3 reads CASSLSRGVGAQYF. CDR3 nucleotide sequence: TGTGCCAGCAGTTTATCCCGGGGGGTAGGTGCGCAGTATTTT.

This clonotype has ten or more counts. CDR3 residues: CASSQFSYEQYF. The CDR3 nucleotides are TGTGCCAGCAGCCAATTCTCCTACGAGCAGTACTTC. This chain connects TRBV14 to TRBJ2-7; no firm D call. In germline, CDR1 is SGHDN, CDR2 FVKESK. Trimming took 2 bases from V and 0 from J, leaving 2 bases between them. This CDR3 region has 12 residues.

The sample holds many counts of this clonotype. The chain recombines TRBV12-3 or TRBV12-4 with TRBJ1-5, with D unclear. The CDR3 is made up of 14 amino acids. Trimming took 6 bases from V and 2 from J, leaving 11 bases between them. CDR3 region: CASSLKGGNQPQHF. In DNA, the CDR3 is TGTGCCAGCAGCTTGAAGGGAGGCAATCAGCCCCAGCATTTT.

The chain joins TRBV20-1 to TRBJ2-7; 8 positions match TRBD2. The CDR3 covers 14 residues. V lost 2 bases and J lost 2; bases outside the gene matches: 5. The germline CDR1 and CDR2 sequences are DFQATT and SNEGSKA (reference sequence). The CDR3 here is CSARIAGPPYEQYF. CDR3 DNA: TGCAGTGCTAGAATAGCGGGACCTCCCTACGAGCAGTACTTC.

This clonotype was seen at least ten times. CDR3 in DNA: TGCAGCGTTGAGAGGACTAGCCAAGAGACCCAGTACTTC. It is translated as CSVERTSQETQYF. V and J are TRBV29-1 and TRBJ2-5; TRBD2 agrees at 7 bases. The CDR3 is 13 amino acids. Unmatched junction bases numbered 2, after V lost 3 bases and J lost 1 base. In germline, CDR1 is SQVTM, CDR2 ANQGSEA.

V and J are TRBV19 and TRBJ2-6; D gene unclear. Between the trimmed V and J ends, which lost 4 bases and 9 bases, there was a span of 13 bases. Germline lookup yields CDR1 LNHDA and CDR2 SQIVND (reference sequence). This CDR3 has 14 residues. CDR3 DNA: TGTGCCAGTAGTACCGGGCAGGTGGTCAACGTCCTGACTTTC. As protein: CASSTGQVVNVLTF.

Only a few counts were recorded for this clonotype. V and J are TRBV20-1 and TRBJ2-7, with TRBD1 matching over 9 bases. Germline trimming cut 0 bases from V and 7 bases from J; bases unmatched to any gene: 7. Germline V gene lookup returns CDR1 DFQATT and CDR2 SNEGSKA (reference sequence). This CDR3 is 14 amino acids long. The CDR3 sequence: CSARDNRGRREQYF. As DNA, the CDR3 is TGCAGTGCTAGAGATAACAGGGGGCGTCGGGAGCAGTACTTC.

This clonotype has at least ten counts. The J gene is TRBJ2-7, the V gene TRBV7-9; 7 nucleotides match TRBD1. There are 14 residues in the CDR3. The germline CDR1 and CDR2 sequences are SEHNR and FQNEAQ (reference sequence). V was clipped by 4 bases and J by 3 bases; unmatched bases: 6. CDR3 sequence: CASSSTGIGYEQYF. The CDR3 DNA reads as TGTGCCAGCAGCTCGACAGGGATAGGCTACGAGCAGTACTTC.

The sample holds a few counts of this clonotype. CDR3 amino acids: CGSGTPSTDTQYF. The CDR3 DNA follows: TGCGGAAGCGGGACCCCTAGCACAGATACGCAGTATTTT. The chain joins TRBV20-1 to TRBJ2-3; the match to TRBD2 covers 7 bases. The CDR3 sequence is 13 residues long. Germline CDR1 is DFQATT and CDR2 is SNEGSKA (reference sequence).

This clonotype turned up a few times. The chain joins TRBV2 to TRBJ2-7; maybe TRBD1 (5 bases). Germline CDR1 is SNHLY and CDR2 is FYNNEI. V was cut by 7 bases and J by 1 base, with 14 bases left in between. The length of the CDR3 is 14 residues. CDR3 amino acids: CASTGDDRSYEQYF. The CDR3 DNA sequence: TGTGCCAGCACGGGTGACGACAGATCCTACGAGCAGTACTTC.

This rearrangement joins TRBV6-6 to TRBJ2-5; 10 bases fit TRBD1. Losses at the gene ends were 10 bases for V and 13 bases for J; bases not matched to a gene: 12. The germline V gene has CDR1 MNHNY and CDR2 SVGAGI (reference sequence). The CDR3 is 12 amino acids. The CDR3 DNA reads TGTGCCACCGGACAGGGGGACGGGAGTGGGTACTTC. It is translated as CATGQGDGSGYF.

The chain combines TRBV5-1 with TRBJ2-3, with D uncertain. CDR3 length: 14 amino acids. The germline gives CDR1 SGHRS, CDR2 YFSETQ. Trimming removed 0 bases from V and 4 bases from J, with 9 bases in between. The CDR3 DNA follows: TGCGCCAGCAGCTTGGCGGAAAGGGCAGATACGCAGTATTTT. Its protein product is CASSLAERADTQYF.

V gene TRBV3-1 combines with J gene TRBJ2-2, with D maybe TRBD1 (7 bases). V shed 6 bases and J shed 3 bases, with 14 bases lying between them. The CDR3 spans 15 residues. The germline V gene has CDR1 LGHDT and CDR2 YNNKEL (reference sequence). The CDR3 DNA sequence: TGTGCCAGCAGGCAGGGGGGCGCGGACACCGGGGAGCTGTTTTTT. It encodes CASRQGGADTGELFF.

The table lists this clonotype with many counts. The V gene is TRBV18, the J gene TRBJ2-7, with 10 positions matching TRBD2. V shed 3 bases and J 3 bases; nucleotides not matched to a gene: 2. The CDR3 is 14 residues long. Germline V gene lookup returns CDR1 KGHSH and CDR2 LQKENI. CDR3 sequence reads: CASSPPSGSYEQYF. The CDR3 DNA follows: TGTGCCAGCTCACCGCCTAGCGGGAGCTACGAGCAGTACTTC.

CDR3 region: CASSRPVTTTGELFF. CDR3 coding DNA: TGTGCCAGCTCACGCCCCGTGACTACTACCGGGGAGCTGTTTTTT. The chain uses TRBV18 and TRBJ2-2; D is perhaps TRBD2 (5 bases). V was cut by 4 bases and J by 5 bases, with 14 bases left in between. CDR3 length: 15 residues. CDR1 and CDR2 from the germline V gene are KGHSH and LQKENI.

This clonotype was seen more than once but under ten times. The chain combines TRBV5-5 with TRBJ2-7, with D maybe TRBD2 (6 bases). Germline CDR1 reads SGHKS; CDR2 reads YYEKEE (reference sequence). Trimming cost V 4 bases and J 1 base, with 12 bases left between them. The CDR3 has 14 residues. The CDR3 bases are TGTGCCAGCAGCGGGACTTCCAGATCCTACGAGCAGTACTTC. Translation: CASSGTSRSYEQYF.

This chain links TRBV6-5 with TRBJ1-2; TRBD1 matches 8 bases. V lost 1 base and J lost 6; bases outside the gene matches: 13. The CDR3 runs to 17 residues. CDR1 is MNHEY and CDR2 is SVGAGI in the germline V gene. The CDR3 DNA is TGTGCCAGCAGTTACTTCCAACCGGGACAGGTGATGGATGGCTACACCTTC. This encodes CASSYFQPGQVMDGYTF.

This rearrangement joins TRBV9 to TRBJ2-5; 7 positions match TRBD2. Germline V gives CDR1 SGDLS, CDR2 YYNGEE. The CDR3 has 14 residues. The V segment lost 4 bases and the J segment 3 bases; nucleotides outside the gene matches: 6. The CDR3 region has the DNA TGTGCCAGCAGCCCCCCGGGGAGGGAAGAGACCCAGTACTTC. Translated: CASSPPGREETQYF.